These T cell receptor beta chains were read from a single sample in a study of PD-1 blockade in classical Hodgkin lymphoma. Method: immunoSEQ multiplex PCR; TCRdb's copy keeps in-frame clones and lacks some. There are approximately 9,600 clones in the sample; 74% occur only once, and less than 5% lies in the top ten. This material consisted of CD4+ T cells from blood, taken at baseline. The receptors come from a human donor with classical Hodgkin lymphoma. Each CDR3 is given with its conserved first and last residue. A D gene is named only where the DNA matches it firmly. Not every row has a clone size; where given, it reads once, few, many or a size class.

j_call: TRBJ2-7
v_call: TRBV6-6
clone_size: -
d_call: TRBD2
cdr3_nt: TGTGCCAGCAGTTACTCGAGTCCGCGGGAGTCCTACGAGCAGTACTTC
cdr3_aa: CASSYSSPRESYEQYF

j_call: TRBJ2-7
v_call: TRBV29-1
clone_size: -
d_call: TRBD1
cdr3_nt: TGCAGCGAGGACAGGGGACCTTACGAGCAGTACTTC
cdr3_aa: CSEDRGPYEQYF

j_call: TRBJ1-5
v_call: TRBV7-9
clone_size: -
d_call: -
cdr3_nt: TGTGCCAGCAGCTTGGGCCGCGGTCCCATCGGAAATCGTTTT
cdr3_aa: CASSLGRGPIGNRF

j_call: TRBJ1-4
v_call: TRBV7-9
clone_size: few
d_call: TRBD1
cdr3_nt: TGTGCGACAGGGGTTAATGAAAAACTGTTTTTT
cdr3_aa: CATGVNEKLFF

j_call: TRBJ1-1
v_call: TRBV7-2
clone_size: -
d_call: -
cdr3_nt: TGTGCCAGCAGCTTAGAGGGATGGGGATATGGGGCTGAAGCTTTCTTT
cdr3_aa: CASSLEGWGYGAEAFF

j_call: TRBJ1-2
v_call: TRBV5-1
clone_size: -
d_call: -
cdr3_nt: TGCGCCAGCAGCCCCGACATGACTGGCTACACCTTC
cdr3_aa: CASSPDMTGYTF

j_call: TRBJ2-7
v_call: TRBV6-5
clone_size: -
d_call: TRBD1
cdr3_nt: TGTGCCAGCAGACCCGGACAGGGGAAGCTCGAGCAGTACTTC
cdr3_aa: CASRPGQGKLEQYF

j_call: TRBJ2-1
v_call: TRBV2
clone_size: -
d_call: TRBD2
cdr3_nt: TGTGCCAGCAGTGAAGTCCGACTAGCGGTATACAATGAGCAGTTCTTC
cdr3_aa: CASSEVRLAVYNEQFF

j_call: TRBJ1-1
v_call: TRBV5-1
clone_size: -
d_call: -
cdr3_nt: TGCGCCAGCAGCTTGGCGGCCAGCCAGAACACTGAAGCTTTCTTT
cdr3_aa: CASSLAASQNTEAFF

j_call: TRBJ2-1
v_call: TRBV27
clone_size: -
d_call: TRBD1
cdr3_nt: TGTGCCAGCAGCCTGAGGGCGGGACAGGGGAATGAGCAGTTCTTC
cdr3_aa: CASSLRAGQGNEQFF

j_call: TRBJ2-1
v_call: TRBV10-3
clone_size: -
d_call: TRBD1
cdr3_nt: TGTGCCATCAGGGACAGGGGTACTGGCAATGAGCAGTTCTTC
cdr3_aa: CAIRDRGTGNEQFF

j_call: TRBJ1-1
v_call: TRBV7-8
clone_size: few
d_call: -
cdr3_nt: TGTGCCAGCAGCTGGGCCGAGAACACTGAAGCTTTCTTT
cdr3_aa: CASSWAENTEAFF

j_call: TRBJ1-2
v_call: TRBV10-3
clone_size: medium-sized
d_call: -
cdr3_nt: TGTGCCAGTACGGTCGGCGCTTCAAACTATGGCTACACCTTC
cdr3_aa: CASTVGASNYGYTF

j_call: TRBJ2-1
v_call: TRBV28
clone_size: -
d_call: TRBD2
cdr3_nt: TGTGCCAGCATCAGGGGACTAGCGGGAGGGGACAATGAGCAGTTCTTC
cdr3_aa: CASIRGLAGGDNEQFF

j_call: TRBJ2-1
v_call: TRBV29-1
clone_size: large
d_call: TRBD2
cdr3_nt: TGCAGCGGTACTAGCGGCTCCTACAATGAGCAGTTCTTC
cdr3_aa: CSGTSGSYNEQFF

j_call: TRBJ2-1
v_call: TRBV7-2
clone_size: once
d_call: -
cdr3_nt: TGTGCCAGCAGCCGGGCTGGGGGACGAATCAATGAGCAGTTCTTC
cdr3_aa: CASSRAGGRINEQFF

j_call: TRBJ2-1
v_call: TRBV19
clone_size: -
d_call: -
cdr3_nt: TGTGCCAGTAGTATTGACAGGGCGGGAGAACCGTTCTTC
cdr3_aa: CASSIDRAGEPFF

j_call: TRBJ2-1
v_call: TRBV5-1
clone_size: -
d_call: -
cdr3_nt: TGCGCCAGCAGCTTGACTGGAGAGTATTACAATGAGCAGTTCTTC
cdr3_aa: CASSLTGEYYNEQFF

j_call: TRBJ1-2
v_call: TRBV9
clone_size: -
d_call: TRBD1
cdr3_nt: TGTGCCAGCAGCACCAGGACAGGGGAGGGCTATGGCTACACCTTC
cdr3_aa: CASSTRTGEGYGYTF

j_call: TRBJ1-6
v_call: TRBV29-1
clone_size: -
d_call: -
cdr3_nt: TGCAGCGCACGGACAGAAAACTATAATTCACCCCTCCACTTT
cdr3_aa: CSARTENYNSPLHF

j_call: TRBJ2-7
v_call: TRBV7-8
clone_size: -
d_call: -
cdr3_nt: TGTGCCAGCAGCCCCGGGACATTCTACGAGCAGTACTTC
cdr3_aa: CASSPGTFYEQYF